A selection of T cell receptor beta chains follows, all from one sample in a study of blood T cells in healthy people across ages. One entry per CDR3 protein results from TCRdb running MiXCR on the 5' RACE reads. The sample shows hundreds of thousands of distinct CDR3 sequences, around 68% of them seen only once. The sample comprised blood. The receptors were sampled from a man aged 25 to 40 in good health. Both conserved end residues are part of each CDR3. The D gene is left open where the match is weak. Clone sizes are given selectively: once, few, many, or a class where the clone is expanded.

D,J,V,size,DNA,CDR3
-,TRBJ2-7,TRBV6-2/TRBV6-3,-,TGTGCCAGCACCCCGGCGGGCCAGGGGATCCACGAGCAGTACTTC,CASTPAGQGIHEQYF
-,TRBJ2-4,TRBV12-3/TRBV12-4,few,TGTGCCAGCAGTTTCTCAGGGGCGCGGGCCAAAAACATTCAGTACTTC,CASSFSGARAKNIQYF
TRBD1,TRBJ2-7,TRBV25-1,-,TGTGCCAGCAGTGAAGGAGGGGACAGGGGCGAGCAGTACTTC,CASSEGGDRGEQYF
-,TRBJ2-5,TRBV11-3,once,TGTGCCAGCAGCCGAGTGGGGGTCCGAGAGACCCAGTACTTC,CASSRVGVRETQYF
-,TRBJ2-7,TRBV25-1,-,TGTGCCAGCAGTTGGGGTCCCGAGCAGTACTTC,CASSWGPEQYF
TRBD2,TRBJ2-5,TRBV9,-,TGTGCCAGCAGCGCCCGGACTAGCGGGGGTCGGGAGACCCAGTACTTC,CASSARTSGGRETQYF
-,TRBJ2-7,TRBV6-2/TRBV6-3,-,TGTGCCAGCAGTCTCACAGGTTTTCCCTACGAGCAGTACTTC,CASSLTGFPYEQYF
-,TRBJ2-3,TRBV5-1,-,TGCGCCAGCAGCTTGGGGGACAACAAAGATACGCAGTATTTT,CASSLGDNKDTQYF
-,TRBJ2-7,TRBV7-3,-,TGTGCCAGCGCGGGGGCTGGGCAGAGTTACGAGCAGTACTTC,CASAGAGQSYEQYF
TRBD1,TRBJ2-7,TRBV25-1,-,TGTGCCAGCAGTGAATCCCCCTGGACAGGGGGCAAGGACGAGCAGTACTTC,CASSESPWTGGKDEQYF
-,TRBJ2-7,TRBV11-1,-,TGTGCCAGCAGCGGCCGGGAAAGCTCCTACGAGCAGTACTTC,CASSGRESSYEQYF
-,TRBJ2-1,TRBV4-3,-,TGCGCCAGCAGCCAAGATTTGCAGGGCGGTGATACTATAGGGGTTTACAATGAGCAGTTCTTC,CASSQDLQGGDTIGVYNEQFF
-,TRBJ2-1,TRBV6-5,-,TGTGCCAGCAGTAGGTGGGAGGAAGGCAATGAGCAGTTCTTC,CASSRWEEGNEQFF
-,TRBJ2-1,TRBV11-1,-,TGTGCCAGCAGCTTTGGCCCGGATGAGCAGTTCTTC,CASSFGPDEQFF
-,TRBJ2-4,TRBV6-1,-,TGTGCCAGCAGTGAAAAGGCAGCTTTAGCCAAAAACATTCAGTACTTC,CASSEKAALAKNIQYF
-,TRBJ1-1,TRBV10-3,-,TGTGCCATCAGTGAAGGCAGGGAGAACACTGAAGCTTTCTTT,CAISEGRENTEAFF
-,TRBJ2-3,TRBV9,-,TGTGCCAGCAGCGTAGAGTCCGGGGGGCGAGATACGCAGTATTTT,CASSVESGGRDTQYF
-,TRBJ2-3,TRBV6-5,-,TGTGCCAGCAGTGACTCGAGGGTCGATACGCAGTATTTT,CASSDSRVDTQYF
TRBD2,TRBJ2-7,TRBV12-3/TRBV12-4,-,TGTGCCAGCAGCACCCGACTAGCGGGGGCCCGTTCCTACGAGCAGTACTTC,CASSTRLAGARSYEQYF
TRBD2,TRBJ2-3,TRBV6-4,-,TGTGCCAGCAGTGAGTCTAGCGGGGCGAATACGCAGTATTTT,CASSESSGANTQYF
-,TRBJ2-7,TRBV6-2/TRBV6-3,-,TGTGCCAGCCGGGACCGCATTCAACAGGTACACGAGCAGTACTTC,CASRDRIQQVHEQYF
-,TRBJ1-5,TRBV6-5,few,TGTGCCAGCCGGACTCGGACAGTAGACAATCAGCCCCAGCATTTT,CASRTRTVDNQPQHF
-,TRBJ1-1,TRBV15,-,TGTGCCACCAGCAGTAATCTCGGTCGACACACTGAAGCTTTCTTT,CATSSNLGRHTEAFF
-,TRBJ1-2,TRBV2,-,TGTGCCAGCAGTGAAAGGGGTATTGGCTACACCTTC,CASSERGIGYTF
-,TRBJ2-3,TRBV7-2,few,TGTGCCAGCAGCCCTGGAGGGCCTGATACGCAGTATTTT,CASSPGGPDTQYF
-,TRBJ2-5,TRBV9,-,TGTGCCAGCAGCGCCGCGAATGAGCAGTACTTC,CASSAANEQYF
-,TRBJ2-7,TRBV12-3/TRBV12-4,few,TGTGCCAGCAGTCGACAGACAGGCCCACGGGAGCAGTACTTC,CASSRQTGPREQYF
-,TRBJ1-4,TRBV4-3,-,TGCGCCAGCAGCCAGGACCCTTCTCAACTGTTTTTT,CASSQDPSQLFF
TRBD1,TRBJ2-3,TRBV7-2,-,TGTGCCTGCAGCTTAGGGGGGACAGGTCTCGCAGATACGCAGTATTTT,CACSLGGTGLADTQYF
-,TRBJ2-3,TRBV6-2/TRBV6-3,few,TGTGCCAGCAGCATGATGGGAGATACGCAGTATTTT,CASSMMGDTQYF
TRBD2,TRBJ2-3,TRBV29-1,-,TGCAGCGTAGGGAACAGCGGGGGGGCTCGGGATACGCAGTATTTT,CSVGNSGGARDTQYF
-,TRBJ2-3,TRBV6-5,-,TGTGCCAGCAGTCCGGGGAGCGGGAGCACAGATACGCAGTATTTT,CASSPGSGSTDTQYF
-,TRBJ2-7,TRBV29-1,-,TGCAGCGTTGAAGTTGGGACCGGCGTGTACGAGCAGTACTTC,CSVEVGTGVYEQYF
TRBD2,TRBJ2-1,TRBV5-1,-,TGCGCCAGCAGCAGCCCTGTAACTAGCGGGAATGAGCAGTTCTTC,CASSSPVTSGNEQFF
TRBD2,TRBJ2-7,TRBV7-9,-,TGTGCCAGCAGCCCACGACTAGCGGGGCCATACAATGAGCAGTACTTC,CASSPRLAGPYNEQYF
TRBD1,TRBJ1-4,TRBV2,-,TGTGCCACCGGGACAGACATCGAAAAACTGTTTTTT,CATGTDIEKLFF
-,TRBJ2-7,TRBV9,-,TGTGCCAGCAGCGTAGCTTGGGACACTCGCTACGAGCAGTACTTC,CASSVAWDTRYEQYF
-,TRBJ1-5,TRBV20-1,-,TGCAGTGCTAGAATACTGTCGCCAGGCCATAGCAATCAGCCCCAGCATTTT,CSARILSPGHSNQPQHF
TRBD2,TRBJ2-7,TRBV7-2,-,TGTGCCAGCAGCCCCCCGATAGCGGGGGGGCTTCAGCAGTACTTC,CASSPPIAGGLQQYF
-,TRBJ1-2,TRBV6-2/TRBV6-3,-,TGTGCCAGCAGTTACTCTGTTGATGGCTACACCTTC,CASSYSVDGYTF
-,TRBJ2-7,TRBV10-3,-,TGTGCCATCAGTGAGTCGAGCAGGGCCTACGAGCAGTACTTC,CAISESSRAYEQYF
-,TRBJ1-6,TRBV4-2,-,TGTGCCAGCAGCCAAGATCGGGCGCTAAGGGGAGATAATTCACCCCTCCACTTT,CASSQDRALRGDNSPLHF
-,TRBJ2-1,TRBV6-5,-,TGTGCCAGCAGTCAGGGTATGTCCTACAATGAGCAGTTCTTC,CASSQGMSYNEQFF
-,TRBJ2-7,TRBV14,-,TGTGCCAGCAGCCAAGCCGGGACCCCAGCACCCTACGAGCAGTACTTC,CASSQAGTPAPYEQYF
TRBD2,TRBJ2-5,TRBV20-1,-,TGCAGTGCTATAAGACTAGCGGGGGGGCAAGAGACCCAGTACTTC,CSAIRLAGGQETQYF